This T cell receptor (beta chain) was profiled in a study of PD-L1 blockade in urothelial cancer. Whole-study context: Patients commenced intravenous atezolizumab, 1,200 mg every 3 weeks, at some point between 2013 and 2015. Blood was subjected to analysis at 3 weeks (second dose) and 6 weeks following treatment start.

Trimming removed 4 bases at V and 6 bases at J, with 11 bases between. This CDR3 region has 13 residues. CDR1 is SGHNT, CDR2 YYREEE, per germline (reference sequence). Time point described: pretreatment peripheral blood. Assay: immunoSEQ multiplex PCR; the TCRdb copy retains only in-frame clones and omits some. This table holds over 75,000 clones, more than 70% found once. The sequenced sample was PBMCs, obtained around atezolizumab (anti-PD-L1) treatment. This receptor was obtained from a woman older than 75 with urothelial cancer. The chain couples TRBV5-4 to TRBJ1-5; no definite D call. The CDR3 is CASSPGPSQPQHF. CDR3 DNA: TGTGCCAGCAGCCCAGGCCCAAGTCAGCCCCAGCATTTT.